This TCR beta chain was observed in a study of blood T cell repertoires in COVID-19. Profiling relied on immunoSEQ multiplex PCR, and the TCRdb table lists in-frame clones only, not all of them. The sample records some 180,000 clones, about 80% being singletons. The CDR3 loop spans 14 amino acids. The V and J ends lost 3 bases and 9 bases, in that order; junction bases with no gene match: 6. Germline V lookup: CDR1 SGHTA, CDR2 FQGNSA. This sequence was found in a man aged 70-80 years with active or convalescent COVID-19. Sequencing was carried out using peripheral blood. The V and J genes are TRBV7-2 and TRBJ2-1; 9 nucleotides match TRBD1. CDR3 nucleotide sequence: TGTGCCAGCAGCTTTGGGACAGGGCAGGGTGAGCAGTTCTTC. Its translation is CASSFGTGQGEQFF.